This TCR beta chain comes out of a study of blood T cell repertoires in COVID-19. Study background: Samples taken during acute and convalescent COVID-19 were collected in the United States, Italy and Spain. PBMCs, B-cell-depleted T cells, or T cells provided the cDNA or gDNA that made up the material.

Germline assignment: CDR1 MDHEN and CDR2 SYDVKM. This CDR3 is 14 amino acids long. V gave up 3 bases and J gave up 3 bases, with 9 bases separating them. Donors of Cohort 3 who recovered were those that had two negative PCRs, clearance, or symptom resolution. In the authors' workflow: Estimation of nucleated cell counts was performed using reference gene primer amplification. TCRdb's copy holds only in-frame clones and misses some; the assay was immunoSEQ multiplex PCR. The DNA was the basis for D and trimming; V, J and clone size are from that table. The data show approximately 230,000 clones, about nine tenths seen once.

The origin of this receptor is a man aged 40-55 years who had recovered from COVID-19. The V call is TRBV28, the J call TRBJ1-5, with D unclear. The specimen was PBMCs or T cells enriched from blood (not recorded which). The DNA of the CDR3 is TGTGCCAGCAGTTTTGTCGCAGACAATCAGCCCCAGCATTTT. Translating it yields CASSFVADNQPQHF.